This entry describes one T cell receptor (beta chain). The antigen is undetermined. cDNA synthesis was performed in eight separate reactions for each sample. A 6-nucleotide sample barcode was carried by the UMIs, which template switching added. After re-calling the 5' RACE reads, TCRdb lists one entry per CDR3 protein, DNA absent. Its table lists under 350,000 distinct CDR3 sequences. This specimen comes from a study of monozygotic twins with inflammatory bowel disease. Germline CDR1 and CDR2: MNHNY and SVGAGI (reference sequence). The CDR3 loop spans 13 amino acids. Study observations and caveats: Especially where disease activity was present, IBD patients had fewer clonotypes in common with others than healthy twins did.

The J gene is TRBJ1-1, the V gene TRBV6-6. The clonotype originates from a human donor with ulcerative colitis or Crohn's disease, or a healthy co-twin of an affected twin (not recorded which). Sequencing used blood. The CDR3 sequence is CASSYSGRVGAFF.